This TCR beta chain emerged from a study of T-cell reconstitution after alpha-beta-depleted transplantation in children. CDR1 and CDR2 from the germline V gene are SGHTA and FQGTGA. The V and J ends lost 5 bases and 1 base respectively, with 9 bases between them. CDR3 size: 14 residues. This clonotype was detected a few times. The TCRbeta library was prepared with unique molecular identifiers. TCRdb used MiXCR to reprocess the PCR reads, holding one entry per CDR3 protein. Of 350,000 to 450,000 distinct CDR3 sequences in the sample, roughly 20% were seen once. The genes are TRBV7-3 and TRBJ2-1; a weak D match, TRBD2 (5 bases). The origin of this receptor is a human donor who donated a stem cell graft to a child with acute myeloid leukemia. The sample was PBMCs from the stem cell graft donor, taken from the stem cell graft. CDR3 in DNA: TGTGCCAGCAGCCCCCGGGGATCCTACAATGAGCAGTTCTTC. Amino acids: CASSPRGSYNEQFF.